Only a few counts were recorded for the clone carrying this T cell receptor (beta chain). This specimen comes from a study of shared clonotypes between healthy human individuals. Study-level information: Aged between 18 and 49, the donors were two women and a few men.

Libraries were prepared by immunoSEQ multiplex PCR; TCRdb keeps only in-frame clonotypes and omits some of them. This table holds over 700,000 clones, over 55% found once. V lost 6 bases to trimming and J lost 11 bases; unmatched junction nucleotides: 7. This CDR3 is built from 13 residues. Germline CDR1 SGHRS, CDR2 YFSETQ. This receptor was taken from a woman aged 25 to 45 in good health. The rearrangement uses TRBV5-1 and TRBJ2-6, with TRBD1 matching 8 bases. The sequencing sample was made of memory CD4+ T cells sorted from blood. Subset of the sample: CD45RA-negative fraction. CDR3 sequence reads: CASNRGNGDVLTF. In DNA form, the CDR3 reads TGCGCCAGCAACAGGGGGAACGGGGACGTCCTGACTTTC.